This entry concerns a single T cell receptor (beta chain). The antigen remains undetermined. This sample was included in a study of cytomegalovirus exposure and HLA in healthy donors. General observations from the study: The Asian-associated ancestry cluster reportedly had fewer N-insertions than the roughly 670-donor mean in a later analysis.

PCR primers comprised 60 Vbeta and 13 Jbeta primers. The protocol was immunoSEQ multiplex PCR, while the TCRdb copy is restricted to in-frame clones and leaves out a portion. The sample comprises over 90,000 clones, around 64% of which are singletons, and roughly 3.2% rests with the top ten. With 0 bases removed from V and 5 bases from J, the gap between germline ends came to 9 bases. The CDR3 is 14 residues long. Germline CDR1 reads SGHRS; CDR2 reads YFSETQ. The chain employs TRBV5-1 and TRBJ1-5; D is ambiguous. The sample was PBMCs. This sequence originates from a man in his 60s in good health and CMV-seronegative. CDR3 bases: TGCGCCAGCAGCTTGGCGGGTCCCCATCAGCCCCAGCATTTT. It specifies CASSLAGPHQPQHF.